This section outlines one T cell receptor (beta chain) sequence together with its context. Its antigen is unidentified. CDR1 is SGHTA and CDR2 is FQGNSA in the germline V gene. The germline V and J ends were trimmed by 5 bases and 0 bases, with 9 bases remaining between them. The CDR3 is 14 amino acids. Assay used: immunoSEQ multiplex PCR; TCRdb lists only in-frame clones, some missing. The table records approximately 450,000 clones, about nine tenths of them present only once. This entry belongs to a study of Ad26.COV2.S vaccination and SARS-CoV-2 variants. Study summary: Donor was one of the participants in the Ad26.COV2.S arm of the COV1001 trial. Study observations and caveats: Overall T cell responses may have been underestimated by the analyses of TCR breadth and depth.

Treatment of the sample: 15 to 20 received Ad26.COV2.S at low or high dose, single or two shots; 5 received placebo; per-sample allocation not given. Day 63 after the first injection of vaccine or placebo was the sampling time. The donor was a Boston adult aged 18-55 years. The receptor was derived from a person aged 18-65 years who received the Ad26.COV2.S COVID-19 vaccine or a placebo. The V call is TRBV7-2, the J call TRBJ2-3; D is uncertain. The material sequenced was peripheral blood, taken in a trial of Ad26.COV2.S vaccine versus placebo. This CDR3 is CASSTRPSTDTQYF. The CDR3 region has the DNA TGTGCCAGCAGCACGCGACCCAGCACAGATACGCAGTATTTT.